The 28 T cell receptor beta chains presented below share a single source sample, sequenced in a study of post-analysis software for immune sequencing data. Study-level results: Five TRBV segments, including TRBV5-6, TRBV5-1 and TRBV20-1, were more frequent in patients than controls.

Researchers reported that TCR beta cDNA libraries carried unique molecular identifiers. TCRdb independently ran MiXCR on the PCR reads; one entry per CDR3 protein. The table records hundreds of thousands of distinct CDR3 sequences, 25% to 30% of them present only once. Which antigens these TCRs recognize remains unknown. The sequenced material came from blood. These receptors came from a girl aged 10 to 17 with multiple sclerosis.

The rearrangement uses TRBV10-3 and TRBJ2-5; no firm D call. The DNA end favors TRBJ2-7, so the J call may be wrong. The CDR3 sequence is 14 residues long. Germline lookup yields CDR1 ENHRY and CDR2 SYGVKD. CDR3 sequence: CAISERWRPYEQYF. The CDR3 bases are TGTGCCATCAGTGAAAGGTGGCGCCCCTACGAGCAGTACTTC.

This clonotype was observed a handful of times. The chain recombines TRBV7-8 with TRBJ2-5, with 8 bases matching TRBD2. The CDR3 totals 16 residues. Germline V CDR1 and CDR2: SGHVS, FQNEAQ. The junction had 6 bases not matched to a gene; V was cut back by 3 bases and J by 0 bases. CDR3 bases: TGTGCCAGCAGCTTTAAAGCGGGAGCTTACCAAGAGACCCAGTACTTC. Its translation: CASSFKAGAYQETQYF.

About this clonotype: A much larger clone is a single base away; this may be a read error. The chain has TRBV10-3 and TRBJ2-7; D may correspond to TRBD1 or TRBD2 (5 bases each). The CDR3 is made up of 16 amino acids. CDR1 and CDR2 (germline): ENHRY, SYGVKD. The CDR3: CATSESTWGSSYEQYF. The CDR3, as DNA: TGTGCCACCAGTGAGTCGACGTGGGGGAGCTCCTACGAGCAGTACTTC.

A few counts support this clonotype. The chain employs TRBV6-5 and TRBJ2-7; D not resolved. There are 15 residues in the CDR3. The ends were cut back, 0 bases at V and 2 bases at J, with 11 bases in the middle. Germline lookup yields CDR1 MNHEY and CDR2 SVGAGI. The CDR3 nucleotides read TGTGCCAGCAGTTACTCGATCTTGGGCCCCTACGAGCAGTACTTC. Translation gives CASSYSILGPYEQYF.

The chain joins TRBV3-1 to TRBJ2-1; D perhaps matches TRBD1 (5 bases). CDR1 is LGHDT, CDR2 YNNKEL, per germline (reference sequence). The CDR3 totals 17 residues. The V gene lost 6 bases and the J gene lost 0 bases, with 18 bases spanning the gap. The CDR3 DNA is TGTGCCAGCAGTCGATCCGACAGTTCGAGCTCCTACAATGAGCAGTTCTTC. Its protein product is CASSRSDSSSSYNEQFF.

This chain joins TRBV12-3 or TRBV12-4 and TRBJ2-7; 11 bases line up with TRBD1. This CDR3 has 17 amino acids. V gave up 0 bases and J gave up 5 bases; unmatched junction bases: 9. This CDR3 is CASSLAMSDRGLNEQYF. Here the CDR3 DNA reads TGTGCCAGCAGTTTAGCGATGTCGGACAGGGGGCTAAACGAGCAGTACTTC.

V and J are TRBV4-3 and TRBJ2-1, with D possibly being TRBD1 or TRBD2 (5 bases each). The CDR3 consists of 14 residues. Trimming pared 0 bases from V and 9 bases from J, leaving 12 bases between. Germline loops: CDR1 LGHNA, CDR2 YSLEER. CDR3 nucleotides: TGCGCCAGCAGCCAAGATGGGACGCAGAGTGAGCAGTTCTTC. Residues: CASSQDGTQSEQFF.

The CDR3 reads CASSPGYGNQPQHF. Written as DNA, the CDR3 is TGTGCCAGCAGTCCAGGGTACGGCAATCAGCCCCAGCATTTT. V is TRBV5-6 and J is TRBJ1-5, with D perhaps matching TRBD1 (5 bases). The CDR3 covers 14 residues. Germline V gene lookup returns CDR1 SGHDT and CDR2 YYEEEE. Deletions cut 5 bases from V and 2 bases from J, with 11 bases between.

To note about this clonotype: The conserved final phenylalanine or tryptophan is absent from the CDR3, which likely points to a read error. The V gene is TRBV5-5, the J gene TRBJ2-6, with TRBD2 as a possible D gene (6 bases). This CDR3 spans 14 amino acids. From germline, CDR1 is SGHKS and CDR2 YYEKEE (reference sequence). V lost 5 bases and J lost 4, with 10 bases in between. The DNA for the CDR3 is TGTGCCAGCAGTTTGCGGGGAGGGGCCAACGTCCTGACTATC. As protein: CASSLRGGANVLTI.

This clonotype was observed a few times. The rearrangement joins TRBV20-1 to TRBJ1-2; tentative D call: TRBD1 (6 bases). Per germline, CDR1 DFQATT and CDR2 SNEGSKA (reference sequence). This CDR3 region has 11 residues. The V end lost 5 bases, the J end lost 6 bases, and 10 bases lay between the germline ends. For the CDR3, the DNA is TGCAGTGCTTGGGGGCCGGATGGCTACACCTTC. Translation: CSAWGPDGYTF.

There are many counts of this clonotype. This chain joins TRBV27 and TRBJ2-1; 7 positions match TRBD2. The ends lost 2 bases at V and 4 bases at J; junction bases unmatched: 5. Germline-derived CDR1 and CDR2 are MNHEY and SMNVEV (reference sequence). CDR3 size: 15 residues. The CDR3 region has the DNA TGTGCCAGCAGTTTAGGCGCTAGCGGATACAATGAGCAGTTCTTC. This translates into CASSLGASGYNEQFF.

This clonotype was seen a few times. The gene calls are TRBV19 and TRBJ2-1, with D possibly TRBD1 on 5 matching bases. The V end was cut by 4 bases, the J end by 9 bases, with 13 bases between. This CDR3 is built from 13 residues. CDR1 and CDR2 from the germline V gene are LNHDA and SQIVND (reference sequence). As DNA, the CDR3 is TGTGCCAGTAGTAACTCAAGGGGAAGTGAGCAGTTCTTC. Translating it yields CASSNSRGSEQFF.

This clonotype showed up many times. The gene calls are TRBV7-2 and TRBJ2-6; the D gene is possibly TRBD2 (5 bases). The CDR3 is 14 amino acids. Germline V gives CDR1 SGHTA, CDR2 FQGNSA. V lost 6 bases and J 4 bases, leaving 10 bases between the germline ends. The CDR3 DNA reads as TGTGCCAGCAGACTAGAGTCCGGGGCCAACGTCCTGACTTTC. It is translated as CASRLESGANVLTF.

The V call is TRBV20-1, the J call TRBJ2-3; no reliable D call. Germline V CDR1 and CDR2: DFQATT, SNEGSKA (reference sequence). The ends were cut back, 3 bases at V and 4 bases at J, with 11 bases in the middle. The CDR3 runs to 13 residues. Here the CDR3 DNA reads TGCAGTGCTAGGATCGGATACGCAGATACGCAGTATTTT. Protein: CSARIGYADTQYF.

The rearrangement joins TRBV20-1 to TRBJ2-1, with 9 bases identical to TRBD2. Looked up from germline, CDR1 is DFQATT and CDR2 is SNEGSKA (reference sequence). V lost 5 bases to trimming and J lost 4 bases; unmatched junction nucleotides: 6. This CDR3 has 14 residues. CDR3 DNA sequence: TGCAGTGCTCAGCTAGCGGGACCGTACAATGAGCAGTTCTTC. Protein sequence: CSAQLAGPYNEQFF.

The rearrangement joins TRBV5-1 to TRBJ1-2; no reliable D call. Germline lookup yields CDR1 SGHRS and CDR2 YFSETQ. V was cut by 0 bases and J by 8 bases, with 17 bases left in between. The CDR3 loop spans 15 amino acids. CDR3 DNA sequence: TGCGCCAGCAGCTTGGAAGCCGGAAGGTGGGGAGGCTACACCTTC. Its protein is CASSLEAGRWGGYTF.

This rearrangement joins TRBV20-1 to TRBJ2-1; TRBD2 is a possible D gene (6 bases). The V gene's germline CDR1 is DFQATT and CDR2 SNEGSKA (reference sequence). The CDR3 runs 20 residues. With 0 bases removed from V and 2 bases from J, the gap between germline ends came to 26 bases. The CDR3 loop reads CSARDIGGIARTAPYNEQFF. CDR3 bases: TGCAGTGCTAGAGATATAGGCGGGATAGCCAGGACTGCACCCTACAATGAGCAGTTCTTC.

There are a few counts of this clonotype. This rearrangement joins TRBV6-5 to TRBJ2-1, with 9 bases lining up with TRBD2. V lost 6 bases and J lost 0; bases outside the gene matches: 9. This CDR3 has 17 amino acids. Germline V CDR1 and CDR2: MNHEY, SVGAGI. Here the CDR3 reads CASSYRLAEASYNEQFF. The CDR3 DNA follows: TGTGCCAGCAGCTACCGACTAGCGGAAGCCTCCTACAATGAGCAGTTCTTC.

There are a few counts of this clonotype. The rearrangement joins TRBV7-9 to TRBJ2-1; 11 bases map to TRBD1. The trim removed 5 bases at V and 3 bases at J, leaving 3 bases unmatched. The CDR3 is made up of 15 amino acids. Germline values: CDR1 SEHNR, CDR2 FQNEAQ (reference sequence). The CDR3 DNA follows: TGTGCCAGCAGCCGGGGGACAGGGGGCTACAATGAGCAGTTCTTC. Encoded protein: CASSRGTGGYNEQFF.

This chain joins TRBV7-2 and TRBJ2-7; 13 bases align to TRBD2. TRBJ2-5 explains the end of the DNA better; the J call may be wrong. Germline CDR1 and CDR2: SGHTA and FQGNSA. The CDR3 has 15 residues. This CDR3 is CASGQTSGGRETQYF. The CDR3 DNA reads as TGTGCCAGCGGCCAGACTAGCGGGGGGCGGGAGACCCAGTACTTC.

This clonotype was observed a handful of times. The chain combines TRBV2 with TRBJ1-2; 7 bases agree with TRBD1. Germline CDR1 and CDR2: SNHLY and FYNNEI. The CDR3 contains 15 residues. V lost 8 bases, J lost 5 bases, and 14 bases stayed unmatched. CDR3 sequence: CASPNPDREAYGYTF. For the CDR3, the DNA is TGTGCCAGCCCAAATCCCGACAGGGAGGCGTATGGCTACACCTTC. The whole variable domain, remainder taken from reference TRBV2 and TRBJ1-2, is EPEVTQTPSHQVTQMGQEVILRCVPISNHLYFYWYRQILGQKVEFLVSFYNNEISEKSEIFDDQFSVERPDGSNFTLKIRSTKLEDSAMYFCASPNPDREAYGYTFGSGTRLTVV.

This clonotype was seen a handful of times. V is TRBV18 and J is TRBJ2-7, with TRBD2 matching 8 bases. TRBJ2-5 matches the DNA end more closely, so the J call is doubtful. CDR3 length equals 17 residues. The germline V gene has CDR1 KGHSH and CDR2 LQKENI. CDR3 nucleotide sequence: TGTGCCAGCTCCCGATCACCTGTCGGGGGGGCTCCAGAGACCCAGTACTTC. It codes for CASSRSPVGGAPETQYF.

Only one count was recorded for this clonotype. The V call is TRBV24-1, the J call TRBJ2-2; D gene ambiguous. CDR3 size: 16 residues. Deletions cut 2 bases from V and 0 bases from J, with 9 bases between. In germline, CDR1 is KGHDR, CDR2 SFDVKD. The CDR3 coding sequence is TGTGCCACCAGTGATTCCAAGGCGGCGAACACCGGGGAGCTGTTTTTT. Translating it yields CATSDSKAANTGELFF.

The chain has TRBV5-5 and TRBJ1-5; 9 bases line up with TRBD1. With 4 bases clipped from V and 0 bases from J, the junction kept 8 bases outside the gene matches. The V gene's germline CDR1 is SGHKS and CDR2 YYEKEE (reference sequence). This CDR3 contains 17 residues. The CDR3 sequence: CASSPGTGSRSNQPQHF. The DNA of the CDR3 is TGTGCCAGCAGCCCCGGGACAGGGTCTCGTAGCAATCAGCCCCAGCATTTT.

This clonotype has more than one count but fewer than ten. V is TRBV25-1 and J is TRBJ1-4; D remains ambiguous. CDR3 length equals 15 residues. Trimming stripped 1 base from V and 4 bases from J, with 10 bases between. Germline CDR1 is MGHDK and CDR2 is SYGVNS. The CDR3 reads CASSEWTGFNEKLFF. The CDR3 DNA reads as TGTGCCAGCAGTGAATGGACGGGGTTTAATGAAAAACTGTTTTTT. Based on the CDR3 plus reference TRBV25-1 and TRBJ1-4, the full variable domain is EADIYQTPRYLVIGTGKKITLECSQTMGHDKMYWYQQDPGMELHLIHYSYGVNSTEKGDLSSESTVSRIRTEHFPLTLESARPSHTSQYLCASSEWTGFNEKLFFGSGTQLSVL.

The chain joins TRBV11-2 to TRBJ1-2; TRBD1 matches at 7 bases. The CDR3 sequence is 16 residues long. Per the germline V gene, CDR1 is SGHAT and CDR2 is FQNNGV. Trimming took 4 bases from V and 0 from J; bases not matched to a gene: 8. CDR3 sequence reads: CASSSLLGQTNYGYTF. DNA for the CDR3: TGTGCCAGCAGCTCCCTTTTGGGACAGACTAACTATGGCTACACCTTC.

The rearrangement uses TRBV27 and TRBJ1-4, with D hard to call. Trimming stripped 4 bases from V and 8 bases from J, with 14 bases between. This CDR3 has 14 amino acids. CDR1 and CDR2 from the germline V gene are MNHEY and SMNVEV (reference sequence). The CDR3 protein is CASSSTTEYEKLFF. In DNA form, the CDR3 reads TGTGCCAGCAGTTCTACGACGGAGTACGAAAAACTGTTTTTT.

This clonotype turned up a few times. V gene TRBV4-1 combines with J gene TRBJ2-1; D possibly matches TRBD1 or TRBD2 (6 bases each). Germline V gene data show CDR1 as MGHRA and CDR2 as YSYEKL. This CDR3 is 14 amino acids long. V dropped 3 bases and J dropped 8 bases, with 14 bases sitting between them. The CDR3 nucleotides are TGCGCCAGCAGCCAGTTAGGGGGGTCCCATGAGCAGTTCTTC. Its translation: CASSQLGGSHEQFF.